This T cell receptor beta chain is from a study of blood T cell repertoires in COVID-19. In the original processing: Nucleated cell number was recorded as an estimate derived from reference gene primer amplification. Profiling relied on immunoSEQ multiplex PCR, and the TCRdb table lists in-frame clones only, not all of them. The V and J calls and clone size come from that table; D and trimming were worked out from the DNA. The repertoire includes about 260,000 clones, about 87% of them detected once, and around 5.1% sits in the top ten. This clone was counted between two and nine times. CDR3 length equals 17 residues. Germline loops: CDR1 MNHEY, CDR2 SMNVEV (reference sequence). The V and J ends lost 6 bases and 3 bases, in that order; junction bases with no gene match: 14. Followed over time, Seattle patients had been enrolled while infection was active.

Material for sequencing was peripheral blood. The clonotype was recovered from a woman aged 60-75 years with COVID-19, enrolled during active disease. The rearrangement uses TRBV27 and TRBJ2-3; 8 bases match TRBD2. The CDR3 sequence is CASRPPYGRAGTDTQYF. Here the CDR3 DNA reads TGTGCCAGCAGGCCACCCTACGGGAGGGCTGGAACAGATACGCAGTATTTT.